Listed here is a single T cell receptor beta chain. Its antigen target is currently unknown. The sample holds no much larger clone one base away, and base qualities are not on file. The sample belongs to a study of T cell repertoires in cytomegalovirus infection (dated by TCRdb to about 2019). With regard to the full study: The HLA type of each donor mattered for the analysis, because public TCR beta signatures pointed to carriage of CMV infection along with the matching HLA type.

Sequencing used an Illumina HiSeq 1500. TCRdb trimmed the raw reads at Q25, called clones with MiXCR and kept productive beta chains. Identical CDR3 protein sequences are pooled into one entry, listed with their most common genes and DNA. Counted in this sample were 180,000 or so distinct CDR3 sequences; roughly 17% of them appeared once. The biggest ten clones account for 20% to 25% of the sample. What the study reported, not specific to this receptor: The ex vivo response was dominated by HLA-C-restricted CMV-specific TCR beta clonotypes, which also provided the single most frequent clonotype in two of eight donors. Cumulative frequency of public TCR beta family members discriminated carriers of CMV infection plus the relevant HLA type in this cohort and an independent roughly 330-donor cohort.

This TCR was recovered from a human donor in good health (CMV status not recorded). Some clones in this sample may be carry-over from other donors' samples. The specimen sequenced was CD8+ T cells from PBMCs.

The CDR3 protein sequence reads: CASSFLSSYNEQFF. The DNA sequence is TGTGCCAGCAGCTTCCTGTCCTCCTACAATGAGCAGTTCTTC. Rearrangement joined TRBV7-6 to TRBJ2-1, with the D gene call left open. Reading the germline V gene gives CDR1 SGHVS and CDR2 FNYEAQ. The CDR3 goes from the cysteine to the phenylalanine over 14 residues. Kept here is only the CDR3 DNA, which spans 42 bases and is read in frame from base 1. V is shortened by 3 bases, J by 0 bases, and the region joining them spans 6 bases. The entire variable domain, with the stretches around the CDR3 drawn from the reference TRBV7-6 and TRBJ2-1 proteins, is GAGVSQSPRYKVTKRGQDVALRCDPISGHVSLYWYRQALGQGPEFLTYFNYEAQQDKSGLPNDRFSAERPEGSISTLTIQRTEQRDSAMYRCASSFLSSYNEQFFGPGTRLTVL.